Listed here are 32 T cell receptor beta chains from one sample, sequenced in a study of Ad26.COV2.S vaccination and SARS-CoV-2 variants. Libraries were prepared by immunoSEQ multiplex PCR; TCRdb keeps only in-frame clonotypes and omits some of them. Of about 440,000 clones listed, roughly 91% are singletons. The treatment denotes: roughly 19 received Ad26.COV2.S at low or high dose, single or two shots; about five received placebo; per-sample allocation not given. Sampling occurred on day 63 after the first vaccine or placebo injection. The material sequenced was peripheral blood, taken in a trial of Ad26.COV2.S vaccine versus placebo. These receptors were obtained from a person aged 18-65 years who received the Ad26.COV2.S COVID-19 vaccine or a placebo.

The CDR3 coding sequence is TGTGCCATCCGTAAGGGGGCAGGATACAATGAGCAGTTCTTC. Protein: CAIRKGAGYNEQFF. The chain couples TRBV27 to TRBJ2-1, with 7 bases identical to TRBD1. Germline V gives CDR1 MNHEY, CDR2 SMNVEV (reference sequence). The CDR3 has 14 amino acids. Trimming cost V 10 bases and J 4 bases; bases outside gene matches: 10.

The chain recombines TRBV20-1 with TRBJ1-1; D gene unclear. Germline lookup yields CDR1 DFQATT and CDR2 SNEGSKA (reference sequence). The V end lost 0 bases, the J end lost 11 bases, and 10 bases lay between the germline ends. The CDR3 has 11 residues. DNA for the CDR3: TGCAGTGCTAGAGATCTTACAGCGGCTTTCTTT. Protein: CSARDLTAAFF.

In regard to this clone: At one end, the junction sequence differs from germline, possibly due to a read error. This rearrangement joins TRBV7-7 to TRBJ2-2; a weak D match, TRBD2 (6 bases). Per the germline V gene, CDR1 is SSHAT and CDR2 is FNYEAQ (reference sequence). The CDR3 loop spans 14 amino acids. DNA for the CDR3: TGTGCTAGCAGCTTAGGGACTCTTACCGGGGAGCTGTTTTTT. It specifies CASSLGTLTGELFF.

CDR3 DNA: TGTGCCAGAAGGTCTGAATCCACAGATACGCAGTATTTT. This codes for CARRSESTDTQYF. The chain is built from TRBV5-3 and TRBJ2-3; D gene uncertain. TRBV5-3 is identified as an open reading frame with a role that is uncertain. V lost 5 bases, J lost 2 bases, and 9 bases lay in between. The length of the CDR3 is 13 residues.

The chain carries TRBV7-7 and TRBJ2-5; 13 nucleotides line up with TRBD2. V was clipped by 0 bases and J by 7 bases; unmatched bases: 8. CDR3 length: 17 residues. Germline V lookup: CDR1 SSHAT, CDR2 FNYEAQ (reference sequence). The CDR3 here is CASSLAWTSGSSGTQYF. As DNA, the CDR3 is TGTGCCAGCAGCTTAGCTTGGACTAGCGGGAGCTCGGGGACCCAGTACTTC.

The chain combines TRBV12-3 or TRBV12-4 with TRBJ1-2; TRBD1 matches at 8 bases. The CDR3 runs to 12 residues. The V gene end was trimmed by 4 bases and the J gene end by 8 bases; junction bases not matched to a gene: 3. CDR3 amino acids: CASSSQGGGYTF. CDR3 nucleotide sequence: TGTGCCAGCAGTTCACAGGGGGGAGGCTACACCTTC.

The chain links TRBV6-5 to TRBJ2-5; tentative D call: TRBD1 (6 bases). Deletions cut 7 bases from V and 0 bases from J, with 15 bases between. CDR3 length equals 15 residues. Germline lookup yields CDR1 MNHEY and CDR2 SVGAGI. This CDR3 is CASTYRAGNQETQYF. The CDR3 coding sequence is TGTGCCAGCACCTACAGGGCAGGGAACCAAGAGACCCAGTACTTC.

J is TRBJ2-7 and V is TRBV19; D is ambiguous. This CDR3 has 14 amino acids. V lost 3 bases to trimming and J lost 3 bases, with 12 bases between them. From germline, CDR1 is LNHDA and CDR2 SQIVND (reference sequence). In DNA, the CDR3 is TGTGCCAGTAGTATTTGGGGTGAAGGCTACGAGCAGTACTTC. Its translation: CASSIWGEGYEQYF.

This clone was observed a single time. V usage is TRBV7-9 and J usage is TRBJ1-3; possible D gene TRBD1, 6 bases. In germline, CDR1 is SEHNR, CDR2 FQNEAQ (reference sequence). Trimming removed 3 bases from V and 2 bases from J, with 8 bases in between. The CDR3 sequence is 14 residues long. In DNA, the CDR3 is TGTGCCAGCAGCTTCCGGGGGCCTGGAAACACCATATATTTT. This encodes CASSFRGPGNTIYF.

The chain is built from TRBV5-1 and TRBJ2-1; the match to TRBD1 covers 7 bases. CDR1 and CDR2 from the germline V gene are SGHRS and YFSETQ. The CDR3 length is 15 residues. After removal of 6 bases from V and 5 bases from J, the junction contained 11 bases not matched to a gene. The CDR3 nucleotides read TGCGCCAGCAAGGGCAGGGGGAGTGGGGACAATGAGCAGTTCTTC. Translation gives CASKGRGSGDNEQFF.

This chain links TRBV27 with TRBJ2-7, with D perhaps given as TRBD1 or TRBD2 (5 bases each). Trimming stripped 9 bases from V and 3 bases from J, with 15 bases between. The germline CDR1 and CDR2 sequences are MNHEY and SMNVEV (reference sequence). The CDR3 sequence is 13 residues long. CDR3 amino acids: CASRGLGDYEQYF. The CDR3 nucleotides are TGTGCCAGTAGAGGGTTGGGGGACTACGAGCAGTACTTC.

The V call is TRBV9, the J call TRBJ2-1, with 7 bases matching TRBD2. The V gene end was trimmed by 0 bases and the J gene end by 6 bases; junction bases not matched to a gene: 6. The CDR3 totals 15 residues. Germline V lookup: CDR1 SGDLS, CDR2 YYNGEE. The CDR3 here is CASSVGTSWFNEQFF. In DNA, the CDR3 is TGTGCCAGCAGCGTAGGGACTAGTTGGTTCAATGAGCAGTTCTTC.

The chain links TRBV7-2 to TRBJ2-1, with 8 bases matching TRBD1. The CDR3 loop spans 15 amino acids. V shed 2 bases and J 9 bases; nucleotides not matched to a gene: 9. Per germline, CDR1 SGHTA and CDR2 FQGNSA. The DNA of the CDR3 is TGTGCCAGCAGCTTAAGTGGGCAGGGGGCCGGTGAGCAGTTCTTC. Residues: CASSLSGQGAGEQFF.

V gene TRBV28 combines with J gene TRBJ2-5; perhaps TRBD1 as D (7 bases). The CDR3 sequence is 16 residues long. Deletions cut 3 bases from V and 4 bases from J, with 18 bases between. Germline V gene lookup returns CDR1 MDHEN and CDR2 SYDVKM. The CDR3 sequence is CASSLFGSGQVETQYF. DNA for the CDR3: TGTGCCAGCAGTTTGTTCGGGAGCGGACAGGTAGAGACCCAGTACTTC.

The rearrangement links TRBV10-3 to TRBJ2-7, with D perhaps assigned TRBD1 or TRBD2 (5 bases each). The CDR3 loop spans 13 amino acids. Germline V gene lookup returns CDR1 ENHRY and CDR2 SYGVKD. The germline V and J ends were trimmed by 10 bases and 2 bases, with 15 bases remaining between them. The CDR3 sequence: CATGTSLPYEQYF. CDR3 DNA: TGTGCCACGGGGACCTCACTCCCCTACGAGCAGTACTTC.

The chain carries TRBV6-2 or TRBV6-3 and TRBJ2-3; 7 bases are a match to TRBD2. The CDR3 runs to 14 residues. V shed 2 bases and J 4 bases; nucleotides not matched to a gene: 3. Germline loops: CDR1 MNHEY, CDR2 SVGEGT. The CDR3: CASSYVLAADTQYF. The CDR3 bases are TGTGCCAGCAGTTACGTTCTAGCGGCAGATACGCAGTATTTT.

The chain uses TRBV3-1 (or the pseudogene TRBV3-2) and TRBJ2-3; no firm D call. CDR3 size: 15 residues. Germline CDR1 and CDR2: LGHDT and YNNKEL (reference sequence). Between the trimmed V and J ends, which lost 1 base and 4 bases, there was a span of 12 bases. The CDR3 DNA is TGTGCCAGCAGCCAAGCATTCGGGTGGGCAGATACGCAGTATTTT. Protein product: CASSQAFGWADTQYF.

This chain uses TRBV5-1 with TRBJ2-3; no clear D gene. The ends were cut back, 2 bases at V and 6 bases at J, with 16 bases in the middle. This CDR3 spans 15 amino acids. CDR1 and CDR2 from the germline V gene are SGHRS and YFSETQ. The DNA for the CDR3 is TGCGCCAGCAGCTTAATTAAACCCCCCGGGGATACGCAGTATTTT. Translated, it gives CASSLIKPPGDTQYF.

This clone was seen only once. The rearrangement uses TRBV6-5 and TRBJ1-2, with D unresolved. The germline V gene encodes CDR1 MNHEY and CDR2 SVGAGI. V lost 6 bases and J lost 0, with 8 bases in between. This CDR3 has 13 residues. The CDR3 coding sequence is TGTGCCAGCAGGGAGACGGCTAACTATGGCTACACCTTC. Translating gives CASRETANYGYTF.

The CDR3 loop reads CRGTWGTEAFF. The CDR3 DNA reads TGCAGGGGTACCTGGGGCACTGAAGCTTTCTTT. This chain connects TRBV20-1 to TRBJ1-1; D not resolved. The CDR3 totals 11 residues. From germline, CDR1 is DFQATT and CDR2 SNEGSKA (reference sequence).

The CDR3 region is CASGRSGQGKETQYF. The CDR3 DNA follows: TGTGCCAGCGGGCGTTCCGGGCAGGGAAAAGAGACCCAGTACTTC. The chain has TRBV6-5 and TRBJ2-5, with a weak D call TRBD1 (5 bases). The germline gives CDR1 MNHEY, CDR2 SVGAGI. CDR3 length: 15 residues. V lost 8 bases to trimming and J lost 3 bases, with 19 bases between them.

The V and J genes are TRBV7-9 and TRBJ2-5; D perhaps matches TRBD2 (6 bases). Germline V gene data show CDR1 as SEHNR and CDR2 as FQNEAQ (reference sequence). The V gene lost 1 base and the J gene lost 4 bases, with 10 bases spanning the gap. This CDR3 spans 14 amino acids. This CDR3 reads CASSLDGSGETQYF. The CDR3 DNA follows: TGTGCCAGCAGCTTAGATGGTAGCGGAGAGACCCAGTACTTC.

On this clone: Other DNA sequences in the same sample also yield this CDR3. The chain links TRBV28 to TRBJ2-7; the D is unclear. The CDR3 runs 12 residues. V was shortened by 5 bases and J by 3 bases, with 8 bases between the two germline ends. Germline-derived CDR1 and CDR2 are MDHEN and SYDVKM. CDR3 sequence (DNA): TGTGCCAGCAGTCCATCCTTCTACGAGCAGTACTTC. Its translation: CASSPSFYEQYF.

The V and J genes are TRBV19 and TRBJ2-5; TRBD2 matches 9 bases. V gave up 5 bases and J gave up 2 bases; unmatched junction bases: 3. Germline V lookup: CDR1 LNHDA, CDR2 SQIVND (reference sequence). The CDR3 loop spans 14 amino acids. CDR3 DNA: TGTGCCAGTAGTCATAGCGGGAGACAAGAGACCCAGTACTTC. As protein: CASSHSGRQETQYF.

The chain recombines TRBV24-1 with TRBJ2-4; either TRBD1 or TRBD2 may supply D (6 bases each). The V gene lost 4 bases and the J gene lost 10 bases, with 19 bases spanning the gap. The CDR3 consists of 15 residues. CDR1 is KGHDR and CDR2 is SFDVKD in the germline V gene. The CDR3 protein is CATSDGTRPGGIQYF. The CDR3 DNA is TGTGCCACCAGTGACGGGACAAGGCCCGGGGGAATTCAGTACTTC.

The chain is built from TRBV14 and TRBJ1-1, with D perhaps TRBD1 (6 bases). The CDR3 spans 15 residues. V lost 4 bases and J lost 3, with 15 bases in between. Germline loops: CDR1 SGHDN, CDR2 FVKESK. The CDR3 loop is CASSRDTGRHTEAFF. The DNA for the CDR3 is TGTGCCAGCAGCCGGGATACAGGGAGGCACACTGAAGCTTTCTTT.

The V gene is TRBV28, the J gene TRBJ1-1, with D perhaps TRBD1 (6 bases). With 4 bases removed from V and 4 bases from J, the gap between germline ends came to 16 bases. Germline assignment: CDR1 MDHEN and CDR2 SYDVKM. The CDR3 has 15 amino acids. Written as DNA, the CDR3 is TGTGCCAGCAGTTACAACAGGGCAGAGGGCACTGAAGCTTTCTTT. As protein: CASSYNRAEGTEAFF.

This rearrangement joins TRBV10-3 to TRBJ2-2; D gene uncertain. V lost 7 bases, J lost 1 base, and 10 bases lay in between. Looked up from germline, CDR1 is ENHRY and CDR2 is SYGVKD. CDR3 length: 14 residues. The CDR3 sequence is CAITSDGNTGELFF. Written as DNA, the CDR3 is TGTGCCATCACCTCGGACGGGAACACCGGGGAGCTGTTTTTT.

This sequence joins TRBV7-5 and TRBJ2-1; TRBD2 is the table's D call, not checked against the DNA. TRBV7-5 is a pseudogene locus. The CDR3 contains 17 residues. As DNA, the CDR3 is TGTGCCAGAAGCTCCCGACTAGCACCCGACCGGAGGAATGAGCAGTTCTTC. Translating it yields CARSSRLAPDRRNEQFF.

A single count supports this clone. V gene TRBV24-1 combines with J gene TRBJ2-1; 10 bases fit TRBD2. V was pared by 3 bases and J by 6 bases, with 4 bases of the junction left unmatched. From germline, CDR1 is KGHDR and CDR2 SFDVKD. This CDR3 spans 15 amino acids. The CDR3 sequence is CATSDGASGGNEQFF. The CDR3 DNA reads TGTGCCACCAGTGATGGGGCTAGCGGGGGCAATGAGCAGTTCTTC.

This sequence joins TRBV19 and TRBJ2-2; tentative D call: TRBD2 (6 bases). The V gene's germline CDR1 is LNHDA and CDR2 SQIVND (reference sequence). The CDR3 runs 15 residues. V gave up 3 bases and J gave up 1 base, with 9 bases separating them. The CDR3 region has the DNA TGTGCCAGTAGTATCTTTAGCGGGAACACCGGGGAGCTGTTTTTT. It is translated as CASSIFSGNTGELFF.

This clone came up a few times. The chain has TRBV27 and TRBJ1-4; tentative D call: TRBD1 (5 bases). Germline loops: CDR1 MNHEY, CDR2 SMNVEV (reference sequence). V lost 2 bases and J 9 bases, leaving 19 bases between the germline ends. CDR3 length: 16 residues. Here the CDR3 DNA reads TGTGCCAGCAGTTTAGGCTTAGTGGGGGGACCCCAAAAACTGTTTTTT. Residues: CASSLGLVGGPQKLFF.